The present T cell receptor beta chain was sequenced within a study of long-term antiretroviral therapy in people with HIV. Overall study context: Some samples came about a decade before the 2015 immediate-ART recommendation, and these were the earliest. General study points: Post-ART, diversity grew, though it stayed under transplant donor control levels.

This clone is a singleton in its sample. Its specificity is unknown. The samples, holding about 0.85-10 million cryopreserved PBMC, were thawed before DNA extraction was carried out. Germline V gives CDR1 MNHNY, CDR2 SVGAGI (reference sequence). This CDR3 is 14 amino acids long. With 6 bases removed from V and 0 bases from J, the gap between germline ends came to 6 bases. A v3.0 immunoSEQ assay was performed at survey level. Samples were sequenced targeting about 35,000-55,000 T-cell genomes each. Profiling relied on immunoSEQ multiplex PCR, and the TCRdb table lists in-frame clones only, not all of them. The table lists 23,000 or so clones, roughly 84% of them singletons.

The sample was unsorted PBMCs, taken 0.1 years before starting antiretroviral therapy. The chain couples TRBV6-6 to TRBJ2-6; D uncertain. The TCR comes from a man in his late teens or twenties with HIV. The DNA for the CDR3 is TGTGCCAGCAGCAGAAGCTCTGGGGCCAACGTCCTGACTTTC. It encodes CASSRSSGANVLTF.